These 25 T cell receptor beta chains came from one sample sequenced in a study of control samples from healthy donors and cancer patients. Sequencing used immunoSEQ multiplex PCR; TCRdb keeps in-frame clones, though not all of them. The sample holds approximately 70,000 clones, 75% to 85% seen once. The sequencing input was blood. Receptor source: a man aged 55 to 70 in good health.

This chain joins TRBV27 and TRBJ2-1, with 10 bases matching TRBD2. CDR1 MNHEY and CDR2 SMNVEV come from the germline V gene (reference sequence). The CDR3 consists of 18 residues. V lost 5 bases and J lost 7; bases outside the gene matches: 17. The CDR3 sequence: CASSALPSLAGVMNEQFF. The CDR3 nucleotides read TGTGCCAGCAGTGCCCTTCCTTCTCTAGCGGGAGTGATGAATGAGCAGTTCTTC.

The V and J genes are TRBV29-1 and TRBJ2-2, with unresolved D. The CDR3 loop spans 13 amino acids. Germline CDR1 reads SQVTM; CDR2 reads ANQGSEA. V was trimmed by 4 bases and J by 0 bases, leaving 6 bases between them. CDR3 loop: CSVVYSNTGELFF. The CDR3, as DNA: TGCAGCGTTGTCTATTCGAACACCGGGGAGCTGTTTTTT.

The CDR3 DNA follows: TGTGCCAGCAGCCTTGGACGCGATGAGCAGTTCTTC. Amino acid sequence: CASSLGRDEQFF. This chain connects TRBV28 to TRBJ2-1; D is undetermined. The CDR3 contains 12 residues. The germline V and J ends were trimmed by 6 bases and 8 bases, with 11 bases remaining between them. Germline V gene sequence: CDR1 MDHEN, CDR2 SYDVKM.

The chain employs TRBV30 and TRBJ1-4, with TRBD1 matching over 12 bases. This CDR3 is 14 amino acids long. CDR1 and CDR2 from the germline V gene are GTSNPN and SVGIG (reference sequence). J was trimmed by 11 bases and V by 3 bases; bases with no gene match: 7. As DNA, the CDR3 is TGTGCCTGGAGAGGACCCGGGACAGGGGGCAAACTGTTTTTT. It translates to CAWRGPGTGGKLFF.

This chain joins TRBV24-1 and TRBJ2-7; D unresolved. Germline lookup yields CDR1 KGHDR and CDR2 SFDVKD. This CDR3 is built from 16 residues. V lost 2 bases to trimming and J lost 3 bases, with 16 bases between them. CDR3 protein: CATSDSDPFTGYEQYF. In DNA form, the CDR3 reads TGTGCCACCAGTGATTCGGACCCGTTCACGGGCTACGAGCAGTACTTC.

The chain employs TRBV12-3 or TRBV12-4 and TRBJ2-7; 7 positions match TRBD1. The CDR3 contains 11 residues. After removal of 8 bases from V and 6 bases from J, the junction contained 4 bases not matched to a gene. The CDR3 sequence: CASSTGFEQYF. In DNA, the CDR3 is TGTGCCAGCTCGACAGGGTTCGAGCAGTACTTC.

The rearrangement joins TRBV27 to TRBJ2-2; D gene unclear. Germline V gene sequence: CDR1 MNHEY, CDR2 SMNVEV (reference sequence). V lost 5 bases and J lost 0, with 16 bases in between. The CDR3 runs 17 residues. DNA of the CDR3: TGTGCCAGCAGTCTCACCCTTTCTCTCGCGAACACCGGGGAGCTGTTTTTT. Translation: CASSLTLSLANTGELFF.

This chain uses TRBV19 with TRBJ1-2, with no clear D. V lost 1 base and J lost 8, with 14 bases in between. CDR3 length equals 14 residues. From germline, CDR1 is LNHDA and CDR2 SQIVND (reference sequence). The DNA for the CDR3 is TGTGCCAGTAGTATAGGTGCCCGCTCTCGGGGCTACACCTTC. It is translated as CASSIGARSRGYTF.

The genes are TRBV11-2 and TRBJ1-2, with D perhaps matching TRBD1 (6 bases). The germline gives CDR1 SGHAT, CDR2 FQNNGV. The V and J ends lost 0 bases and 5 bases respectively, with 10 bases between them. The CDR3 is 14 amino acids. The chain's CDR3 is CASSLDPTGYGYTF. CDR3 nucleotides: TGTGCCAGCAGCTTAGATCCGACAGGTTATGGCTACACCTTC.

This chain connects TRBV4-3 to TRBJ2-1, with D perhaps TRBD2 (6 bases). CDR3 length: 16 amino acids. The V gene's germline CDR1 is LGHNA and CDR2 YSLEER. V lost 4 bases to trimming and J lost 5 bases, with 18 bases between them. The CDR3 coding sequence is TGCGCCAGCAGCCGATCGGGACTCAAGGCGAACAATGAGCAGTTCTTC. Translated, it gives CASSRSGLKANNEQFF.

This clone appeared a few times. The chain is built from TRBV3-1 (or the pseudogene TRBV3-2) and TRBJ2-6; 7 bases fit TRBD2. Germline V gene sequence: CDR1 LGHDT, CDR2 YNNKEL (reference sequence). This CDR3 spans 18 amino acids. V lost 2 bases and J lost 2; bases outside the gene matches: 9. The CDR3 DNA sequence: TGTGCCAGCAGCCAACCCGGAGGGACTAACCCTGGGGCCAACGTCCTGACTTTC. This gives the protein CASSQPGGTNPGANVLTF.

This CDR3 reads CAWSGGDRGQNTEAFF. The CDR3 nucleotides are TGTGCCTGGAGTGGGGGGGACAGGGGGCAGAACACTGAAGCTTTCTTT. The chain is built from TRBV30 and TRBJ1-1; 12 bases line up with TRBD1. The V gene's germline CDR1 is GTSNPN and CDR2 SVGIG (reference sequence). The CDR3 sequence is 16 residues long. V trimming: 1 base; J trimming: 1 base; junction bases outside the gene matches: 4.

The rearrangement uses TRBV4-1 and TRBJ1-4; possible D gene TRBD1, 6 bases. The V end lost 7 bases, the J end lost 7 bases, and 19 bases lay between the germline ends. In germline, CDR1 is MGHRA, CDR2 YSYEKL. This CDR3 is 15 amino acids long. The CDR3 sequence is CASTPWTVGGEKLFF. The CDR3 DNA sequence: TGCGCCAGCACCCCATGGACAGTCGGGGGTGAAAAACTGTTTTTT.

The CDR3 sequence is CASSLATSGNEQFF. In DNA, the CDR3 is TGTGCCAGCAGCTTAGCCACTAGCGGGAATGAGCAGTTCTTC. The genes are TRBV7-2 and TRBJ2-1; 9 nucleotides align to TRBD2. The V segment lost 0 bases and the J segment 7 bases; nucleotides outside the gene matches: 1. The CDR3 extends over 14 amino acids. CDR1 is SGHTA and CDR2 is FQGNSA in the germline V gene.

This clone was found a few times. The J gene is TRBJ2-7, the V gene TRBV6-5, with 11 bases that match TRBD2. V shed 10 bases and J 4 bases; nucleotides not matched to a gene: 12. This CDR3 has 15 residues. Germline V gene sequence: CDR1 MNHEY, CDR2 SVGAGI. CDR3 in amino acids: CAIRTVTSGSYEQYF. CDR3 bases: TGTGCCATCCGCACGGTAACTAGCGGGAGTTACGAGCAGTACTTC.

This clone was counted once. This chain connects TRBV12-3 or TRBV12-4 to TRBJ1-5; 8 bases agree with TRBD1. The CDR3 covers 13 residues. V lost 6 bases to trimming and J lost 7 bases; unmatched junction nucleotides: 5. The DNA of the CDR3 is TGTGCCAGCAGGCCAGGGGGCTCGCAGCCCCAGCATTTT. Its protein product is CASRPGGSQPQHF.

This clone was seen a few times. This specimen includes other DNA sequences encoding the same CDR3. CDR3 nucleotides: TGTGCCAGTAGTATACTACAGGGGAACACTGAAGCTTTCTTT. Residues: CASSILQGNTEAFF. The rearrangement joins TRBV19 to TRBJ1-1, with D perhaps matching TRBD1 (6 bases). Germline values: CDR1 LNHDA, CDR2 SQIVND (reference sequence). The CDR3 contains 14 residues. Trimming took 2 bases from V and 1 from J, leaving 8 bases between them.

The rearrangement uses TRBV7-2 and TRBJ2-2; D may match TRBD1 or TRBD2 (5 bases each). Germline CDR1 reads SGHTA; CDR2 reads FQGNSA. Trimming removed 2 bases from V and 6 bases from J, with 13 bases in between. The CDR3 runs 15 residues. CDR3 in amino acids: CASSLIGVGAGELFF. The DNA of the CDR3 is TGTGCCAGCAGCTTAATAGGAGTGGGGGCCGGGGAGCTGTTTTTT.

This chain's CDR3 is CASSLASVGTDTQYF. CDR3 coding DNA: TGTGCCAGCAGCTTAGCTAGCGTGGGCACAGATACGCAGTATTTT. The V call is TRBV7-2, the J call TRBJ2-3, with D possibly TRBD2 on 5 matching bases. The CDR3 is 15 amino acids. Germline-derived CDR1 and CDR2 are SGHTA and FQGNSA. V lost 0 bases to trimming and J lost 1 base, with 8 bases between them.

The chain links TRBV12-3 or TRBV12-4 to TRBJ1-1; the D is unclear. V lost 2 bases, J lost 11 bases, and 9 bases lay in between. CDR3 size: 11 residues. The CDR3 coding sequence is TGTGCCAGCAGTTTAAAAAGGGAGGCTTTCTTT. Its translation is CASSLKREAFF.

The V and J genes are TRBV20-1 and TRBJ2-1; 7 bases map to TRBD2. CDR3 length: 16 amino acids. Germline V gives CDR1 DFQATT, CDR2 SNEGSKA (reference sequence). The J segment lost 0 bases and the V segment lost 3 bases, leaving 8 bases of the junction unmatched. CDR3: CSASRVGGSSYNEQFF. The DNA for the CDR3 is TGCAGTGCTAGTCGAGTCGGCGGGAGCTCCTACAATGAGCAGTTCTTC.

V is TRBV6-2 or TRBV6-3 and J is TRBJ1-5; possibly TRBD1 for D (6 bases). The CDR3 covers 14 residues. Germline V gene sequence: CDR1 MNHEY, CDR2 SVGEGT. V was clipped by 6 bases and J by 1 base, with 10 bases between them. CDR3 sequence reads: CASSQGRSNQPQHF. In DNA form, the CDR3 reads TGTGCCAGCAGCCAGGGGCGGAGCAATCAGCCCCAGCATTTT.

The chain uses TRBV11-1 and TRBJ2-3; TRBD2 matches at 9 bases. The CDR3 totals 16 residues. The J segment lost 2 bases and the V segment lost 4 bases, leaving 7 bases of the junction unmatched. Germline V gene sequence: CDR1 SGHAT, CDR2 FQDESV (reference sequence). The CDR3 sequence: CASSSGGTSYTDTQYF. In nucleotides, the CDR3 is TGTGCCAGCAGCTCCGGGGGGACTAGCTACACAGATACGCAGTATTTT.

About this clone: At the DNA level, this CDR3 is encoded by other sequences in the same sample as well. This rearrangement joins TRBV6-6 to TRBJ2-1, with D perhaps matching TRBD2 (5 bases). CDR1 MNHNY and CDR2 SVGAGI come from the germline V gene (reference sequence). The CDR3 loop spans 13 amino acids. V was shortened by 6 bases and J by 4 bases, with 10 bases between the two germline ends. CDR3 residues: CASRQDSYNEQFF. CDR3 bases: TGTGCCAGCAGGCAGGACTCGTACAATGAGCAGTTCTTC.

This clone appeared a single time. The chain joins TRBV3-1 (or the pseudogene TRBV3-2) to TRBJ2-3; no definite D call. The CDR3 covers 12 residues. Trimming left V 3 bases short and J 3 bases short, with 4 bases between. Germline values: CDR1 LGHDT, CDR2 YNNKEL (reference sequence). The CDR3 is CASSHGTDTQYF. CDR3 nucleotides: TGTGCCAGCAGCCATGGAACAGATACGCAGTATTTT.